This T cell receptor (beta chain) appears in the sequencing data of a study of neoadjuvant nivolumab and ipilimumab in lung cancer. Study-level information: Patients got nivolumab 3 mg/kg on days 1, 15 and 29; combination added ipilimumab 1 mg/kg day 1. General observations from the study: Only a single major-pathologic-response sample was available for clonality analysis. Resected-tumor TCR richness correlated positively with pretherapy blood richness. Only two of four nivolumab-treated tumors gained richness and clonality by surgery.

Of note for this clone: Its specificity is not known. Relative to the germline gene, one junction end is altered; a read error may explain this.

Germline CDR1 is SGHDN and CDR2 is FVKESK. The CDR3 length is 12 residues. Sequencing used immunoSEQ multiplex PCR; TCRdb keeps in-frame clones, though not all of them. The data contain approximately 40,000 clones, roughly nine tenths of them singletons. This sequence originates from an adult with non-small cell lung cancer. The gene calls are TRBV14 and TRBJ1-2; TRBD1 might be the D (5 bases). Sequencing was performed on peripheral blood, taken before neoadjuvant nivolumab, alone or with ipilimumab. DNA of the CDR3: TGTGCCAGCAGCGCCGGGACTCAAGCAGGCTCCTTC. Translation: CASSAGTQAGSF.